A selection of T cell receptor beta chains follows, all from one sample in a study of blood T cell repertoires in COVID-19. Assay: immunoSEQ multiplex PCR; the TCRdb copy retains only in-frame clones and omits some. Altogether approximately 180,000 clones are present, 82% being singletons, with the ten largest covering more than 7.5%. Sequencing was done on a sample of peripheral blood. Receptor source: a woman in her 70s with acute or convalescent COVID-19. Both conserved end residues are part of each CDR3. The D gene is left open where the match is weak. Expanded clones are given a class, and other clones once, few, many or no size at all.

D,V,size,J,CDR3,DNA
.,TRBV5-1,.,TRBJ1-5,CASSTGQFNQPQHF,TGCGCCAGCAGCACCGGACAGTTCAATCAGCCCCAGCATTTT
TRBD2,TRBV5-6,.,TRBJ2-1,CASSLRTSGRNEQFF,TGTGCCAGCAGCTTAAGGACTAGCGGAAGAAATGAGCAGTTCTTC
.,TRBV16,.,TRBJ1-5,CASSQTGNSNQPQHF,TGTGCCAGCAGCCAAACAGGGAACTCTAACCAGCCCCAGCATTTT
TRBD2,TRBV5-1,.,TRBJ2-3,CASSLGAGGADTQYF,TGCGCCAGCAGCTTGGGAGCGGGGGGCGCAGATACGCAGTATTTT
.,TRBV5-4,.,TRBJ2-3,CASSLEGGPDTDTQYF,TGTGCCAGCAGCTTGGAAGGGGGACCCGACACAGATACGCAGTATTTT
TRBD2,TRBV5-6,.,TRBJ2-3,CASSRLAGGINTQYF,TGTGCCAGCAGCAGGCTAGCGGGGGGTATTAATACGCAGTATTTT
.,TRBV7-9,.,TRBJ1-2,CASSSPTANYGYTF,TGTGCCAGCAGTTCGCCGACAGCAAACTATGGCTACACCTTC
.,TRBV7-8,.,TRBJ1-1,CASSQREGTEAFF,TGTGCCAGCAGCCAGAGAGAGGGCACTGAAGCTTTCTTT
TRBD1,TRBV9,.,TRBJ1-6,CASSKEGQGLDSPLHF,TGTGCCTCCTCCAAGGAGGGACAGGGATTAGATTCACCCCTCCACTTT
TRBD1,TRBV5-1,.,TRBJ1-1,CASSRGTGNTEAFF,TGCGCCAGCAGCAGAGGGACAGGGAACACTGAAGCTTTCTTT
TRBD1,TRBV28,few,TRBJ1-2,CASSPSAGGRSYGYTF,TGTGCCAGCAGCCCCTCGGCAGGGGGCCGTTCCTATGGCTACACCTTC
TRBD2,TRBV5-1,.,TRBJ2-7,CASSPQPGGGASYEQYF,TGCGCCAGCAGCCCCCAACCGGGCGGGGGGGCCTCCTACGAGCAGTACTTC
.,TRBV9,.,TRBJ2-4,CASSVASRDIQYF,TGTGCCAGCAGCGTAGCATCTAGAGACATTCAGTACTTC
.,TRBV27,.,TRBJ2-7,CASSLSRLYEQYF,TGTGCCAGCAGTTTAAGTAGACTCTACGAGCAGTACTTC
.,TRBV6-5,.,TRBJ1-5,CASGAREVQPQHF,TGTGCCAGCGGGGCCCGTGAAGTTCAGCCCCAGCATTTT
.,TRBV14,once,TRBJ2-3,CASSQEEGQGAGVSPDTQYF,TGTGCCAGCAGCCAAGAAGAGGGGCAAGGGGCAGGGGTTTCCCCAGATACGCAGTATTTT
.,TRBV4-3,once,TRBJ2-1,CASSRGWNEQFF,TGCGCCAGCAGCCGCGGGTGGAATGAGCAGTTCTTC
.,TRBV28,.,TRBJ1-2,CASSLSHDYGYTF,TGTGCCAGCAGTTTATCACATGACTATGGCTACACCTTC
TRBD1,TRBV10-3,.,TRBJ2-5,CAIRTGGDETQYF,TGTGCCATCAGGACAGGGGGCGATGAGACCCAGTACTTC
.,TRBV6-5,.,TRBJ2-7,CASRRGGGYEQYF,TGTGCCAGCAGGCGTGGGGGAGGCTACGAGCAGTACTTC
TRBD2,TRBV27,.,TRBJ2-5,CASSSGTSGQETQYF,TGTGCCAGCAGTTCCGGGACTAGCGGCCAAGAGACCCAGTACTTC
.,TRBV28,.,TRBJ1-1,CASSLRGQHTEAFF,TGTGCCAGCAGTTTAAGAGGGCAACACACTGAAGCTTTCTTT
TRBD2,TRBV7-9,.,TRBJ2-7,CASSNTGTTGEQYF,TGTGCCAGCAGTAATACCGGGACTACTGGCGAGCAGTACTTC
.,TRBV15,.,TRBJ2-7,CATSRGGRVYEQYF,TGTGCCACCAGCAGGGGGGGACGGGTCTACGAGCAGTACTTC
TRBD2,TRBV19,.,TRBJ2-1,CASRRLAGEGEQFF,TGTGCCAGTAGAAGGCTAGCGGGAGAGGGTGAGCAGTTCTTC
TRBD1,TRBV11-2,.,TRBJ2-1,CASSQDRAEQFF,TGTGCCAGCAGCCAAGACAGGGCAGAGCAGTTCTTC
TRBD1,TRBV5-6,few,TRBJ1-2,CASMSTGGLFNYGYTF,TGTGCCAGCATGTCGACAGGGGGCTTATTTAACTATGGCTACACCTTC
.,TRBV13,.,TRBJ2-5,CATGSTQPYQETQYF,TGTGCCACCGGATCGACACAACCGTACCAAGAGACCCAGTACTTC
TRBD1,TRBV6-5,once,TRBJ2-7,CASRGDRANSYEQYF,TGTGCCAGCAGGGGGGACAGGGCCAACTCCTACGAGCAGTACTTC
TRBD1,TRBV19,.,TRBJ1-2,CASVQGNYGYTF,TGTGCCAGCGTACAGGGGAACTATGGCTACACCTTC
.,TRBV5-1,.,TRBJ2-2,CATLSQGLSTGELFF,TGCGCCACCCTGTCACAGGGTCTCTCCACCGGGGAGCTGTTTTTT
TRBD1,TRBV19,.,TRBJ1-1,CASSIGGKGAAEAFF,TGTGCCAGTAGTATAGGGGGAAAGGGGGCCGCTGAAGCTTTCTTT
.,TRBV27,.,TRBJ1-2,CASRRDINYGYTF,TGTGCCAGCAGACGGGACATAAACTATGGCTACACCTTC
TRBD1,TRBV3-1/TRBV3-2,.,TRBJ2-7,CASSRDRVWGEQYF,TGTGCCAGCAGCCGCGACAGGGTGTGGGGCGAGCAGTACTTC
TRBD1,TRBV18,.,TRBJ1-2,CASSPGGLGTGGIDGYTF,TGTGCCAGCTCACCCGGAGGGCTCGGGACAGGGGGAATAGACGGCTACACCTTC
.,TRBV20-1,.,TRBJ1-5,CSASAGMGNQPQHF,TGCAGTGCTAGTGCAGGGATGGGCAATCAGCCCCAGCATTTT
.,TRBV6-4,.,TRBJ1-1,CASSETPGHHQTFF,TGTGCCAGCAGTGAGACTCCGGGACACCATCAGACTTTCTTT
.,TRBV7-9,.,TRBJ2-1,CASSLVRFYNEQFF,TGTGCCAGCAGCTTAGTCAGGTTCTACAATGAGCAGTTCTTC
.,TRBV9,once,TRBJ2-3,CASSVLTDTQYF,TGTGCCAGCAGCGTCCTGACAGATACGCAGTATTTT
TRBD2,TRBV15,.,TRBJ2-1,CATSRDTSGRITYNEQFF,TGTGCCACCAGCAGAGATACTAGCGGGAGGATCACCTACAATGAGCAGTTCTTC
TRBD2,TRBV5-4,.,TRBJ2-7,CASSLLAGAYEQYF,TGTGCCAGCAGCCTCTTAGCGGGAGCCTACGAGCAGTACTTC
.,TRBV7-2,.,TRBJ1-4,CASSPTGSNEKLFF,TGTGCCAGCAGCCCCACGGGTTCTAATGAAAAACTGTTTTTT
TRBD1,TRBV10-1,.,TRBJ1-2,CATSTGPTYGYTF,TGCGCCACTTCGACAGGGCCCACCTATGGCTACACCTTC
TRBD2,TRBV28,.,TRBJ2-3,CASTPSGRAEITDTQYF,TGTGCCAGCACCCCGAGCGGGAGGGCCGAGATTACAGATACGCAGTATTTT
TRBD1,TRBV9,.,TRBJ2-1,CASSVDPGGYSNNEQFF,TGTGCCAGCAGCGTAGACCCAGGGGGATATTCAAACAATGAGCAGTTCTTC
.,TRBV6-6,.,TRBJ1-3,CASSYRVGSSGNTIYF,TGTGCCAGCAGTTACCGGGTCGGTAGCTCTGGAAACACCATATATTTT
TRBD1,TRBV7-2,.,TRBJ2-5,CASSQTIGQGARQTQYF,TGTGCCAGCAGCCAGACTATCGGACAGGGGGCGCGACAGACCCAGTACTTC
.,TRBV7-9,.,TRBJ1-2,CASSLVVANYGYTF,TGTGCCAGCAGCTTAGTAGTAGCTAACTATGGCTACACCTTC